One and the same sample provided the 3 T cell receptor beta chains below, sequenced in a study of blood T cell repertoires in COVID-19. Generated by immunoSEQ multiplex PCR, the TCRdb table keeps only in-frame clones and is missing some. The sample holds approximately 130,000 clones; around four fifths are singletons and the top ten take about 18%. Sequenced input: PBMCs or T cells enriched from blood (not recorded which). The receptors were gathered from a man aged 25-45 years who had recovered from COVID-19.

The V call is TRBV10-3, the J call TRBJ2-7; 8 bases are shared with TRBD1. CDR1 is ENHRY, CDR2 SYGVKD, per germline. Trimming took 0 bases from V and 5 from J; bases not matched to a gene: 3. This CDR3 region has 14 residues. The CDR3: CAISESMDRDEQYV. The CDR3 region has the DNA TGTGCCATCAGTGAGTCCATGGACAGGGACGAGCAGTACGTC.

The chain links TRBV19 to TRBJ2-3, with D perhaps TRBD1 (7 bases). The CDR3 loop spans 15 amino acids. The germline V and J ends were trimmed by 5 bases and 5 bases, with 17 bases remaining between them. CDR1 and CDR2 from the germline V gene are LNHDA and SQIVND (reference sequence). CDR3 nucleotides: TGTGCCAGTAGTCCGGGACTTCCAGGGGGAGATACGCAGTATTTT. This translates into CASSPGLPGGDTQYF.

This clone was recorded a few times. V is TRBV19 and J is TRBJ1-1, with D tentatively TRBD1 (5 bases). V gave up 5 bases and J gave up 1 base, with 14 bases separating them. In germline, CDR1 is LNHDA, CDR2 SQIVND (reference sequence). This CDR3 has 15 amino acids. DNA for the CDR3: TGTGCCAGTAGTGTCCTCGGGACTGAGAACACTGAAGCTTTCTTT. Protein product: CASSVLGTENTEAFF.